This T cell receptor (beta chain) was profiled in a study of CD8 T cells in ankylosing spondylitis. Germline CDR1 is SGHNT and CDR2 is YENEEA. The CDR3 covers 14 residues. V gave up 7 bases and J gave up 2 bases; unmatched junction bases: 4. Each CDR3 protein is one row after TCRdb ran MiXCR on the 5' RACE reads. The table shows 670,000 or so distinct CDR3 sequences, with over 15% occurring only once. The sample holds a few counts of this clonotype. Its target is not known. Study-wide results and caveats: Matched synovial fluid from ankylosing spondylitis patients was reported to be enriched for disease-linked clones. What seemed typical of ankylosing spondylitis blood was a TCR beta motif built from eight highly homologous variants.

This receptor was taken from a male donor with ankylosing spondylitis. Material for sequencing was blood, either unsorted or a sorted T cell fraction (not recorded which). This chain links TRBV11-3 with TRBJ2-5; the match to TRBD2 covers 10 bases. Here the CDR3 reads CASKVAGGQETQYF. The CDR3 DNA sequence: TGTGCCAGCAAGGTAGCGGGGGGACAAGAGACCCAGTACTTC.